This TCR beta chain was documented in a study of T cell responses to AZD1222 COVID-19 vaccine. Whole-study results and caveats: Repertoires were collected only later (after the peak T cell response had occurred).

The CDR3 covers 16 residues. Germline values: CDR1 MDHEN, CDR2 SYDVKM. Trimming cost V 5 bases and J 7 bases; bases outside gene matches: 15. Comment on this clone: The target antigen is unknown.

Repertoires were generated with immunoSEQ multiplex PCR, while TCRdb's copy carries only in-frame clones and drops some. The table lists 100,000 to 150,000 clones, roughly 87% of them singletons. The source material was peripheral blood, sampled on day 0 of AZD1222 vaccination. The receptor's source is an adult in good health. V gene TRBV28 combines with J gene TRBJ2-7; TRBD1 aligns across 9 bases. CDR3 sequence reads: CASSMITGGVTGEQYF. DNA for the CDR3: TGTGCCAGCAGTATGATCACAGGGGGCGTTACTGGGGAGCAGTACTTC.